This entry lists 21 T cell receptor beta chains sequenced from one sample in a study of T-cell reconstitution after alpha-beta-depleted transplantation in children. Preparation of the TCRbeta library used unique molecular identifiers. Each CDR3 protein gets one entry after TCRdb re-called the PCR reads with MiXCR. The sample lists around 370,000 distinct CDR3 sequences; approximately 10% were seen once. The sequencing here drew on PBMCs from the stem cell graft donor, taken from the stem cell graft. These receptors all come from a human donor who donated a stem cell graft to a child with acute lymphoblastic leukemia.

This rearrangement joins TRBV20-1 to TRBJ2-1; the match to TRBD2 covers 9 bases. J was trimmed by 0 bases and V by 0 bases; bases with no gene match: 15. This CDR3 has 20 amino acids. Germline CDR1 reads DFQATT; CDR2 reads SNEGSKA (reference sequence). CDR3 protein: CSARDHYGLAGALSYNEQFF. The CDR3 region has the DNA TGCAGTGCTAGAGATCACTACGGATTAGCGGGAGCCCTCTCCTACAATGAGCAGTTCTTC.

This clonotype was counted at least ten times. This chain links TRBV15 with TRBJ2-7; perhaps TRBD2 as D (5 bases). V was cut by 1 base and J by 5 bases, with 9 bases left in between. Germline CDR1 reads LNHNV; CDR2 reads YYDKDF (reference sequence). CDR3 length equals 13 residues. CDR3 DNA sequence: TGTGCCACCAGCAGAGCGCTAGCTAACGAGCAGTACTTC. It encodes CATSRALANEQYF.

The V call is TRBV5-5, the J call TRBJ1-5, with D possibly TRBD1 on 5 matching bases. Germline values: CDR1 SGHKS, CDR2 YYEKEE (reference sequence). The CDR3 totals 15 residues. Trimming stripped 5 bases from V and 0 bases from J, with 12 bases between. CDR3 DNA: TGTGCCAGCAGTCCCGGGGCCTATAGCAATCAGCCCCAGCATTTT. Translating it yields CASSPGAYSNQPQHF.

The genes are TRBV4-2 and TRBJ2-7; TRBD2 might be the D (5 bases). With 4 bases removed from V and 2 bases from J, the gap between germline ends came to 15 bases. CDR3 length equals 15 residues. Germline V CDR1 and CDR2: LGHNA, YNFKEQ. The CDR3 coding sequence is TGTGCCAGCAGCCCTGAGGGCAGGCCCACCTACGAGCAGTACTTC. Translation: CASSPEGRPTYEQYF.

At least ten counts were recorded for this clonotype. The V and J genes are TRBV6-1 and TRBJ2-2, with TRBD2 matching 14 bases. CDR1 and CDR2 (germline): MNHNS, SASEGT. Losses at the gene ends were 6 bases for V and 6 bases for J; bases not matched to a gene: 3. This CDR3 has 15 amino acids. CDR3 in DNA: TGTGCCAGCAGGCGACTAGCGGGAGGGTCCGGGGAGCTGTTTTTT. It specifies CASRRLAGGSGELFF.

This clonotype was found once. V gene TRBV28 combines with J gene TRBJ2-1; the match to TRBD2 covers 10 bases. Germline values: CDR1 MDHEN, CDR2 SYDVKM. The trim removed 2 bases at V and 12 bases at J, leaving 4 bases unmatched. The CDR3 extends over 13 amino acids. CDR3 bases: TGTGCCAGCAGTTTACTAGCGGGAGTGAGGCAGTTCTTC. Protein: CASSLLAGVRQFF.

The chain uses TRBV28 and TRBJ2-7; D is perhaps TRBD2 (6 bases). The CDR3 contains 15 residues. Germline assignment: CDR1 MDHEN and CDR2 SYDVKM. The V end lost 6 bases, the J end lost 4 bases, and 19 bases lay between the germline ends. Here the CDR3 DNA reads TGTGCCAGCAGCTCCGCGGGGCAGGTGTCGTACGAGCAGTACTTC. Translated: CASSSAGQVSYEQYF.

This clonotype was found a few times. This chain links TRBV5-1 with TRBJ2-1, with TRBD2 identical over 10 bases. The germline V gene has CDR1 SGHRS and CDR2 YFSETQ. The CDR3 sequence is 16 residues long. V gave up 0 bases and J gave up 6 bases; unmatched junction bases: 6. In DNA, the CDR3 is TGCGCCAGCAGCTTGGTGAGCGGGAGGGCAGTCAATGAGCAGTTCTTC. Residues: CASSLVSGRAVNEQFF. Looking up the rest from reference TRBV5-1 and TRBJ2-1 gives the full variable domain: KAGVTQTPRYLIKTRGQQVTLSCSPISGHRSVSWYQQTPGQGLQFLFEYFSETQRNKGNFPGRFSGRQFSNSRSEMNVSTLELGDSALYLCASSLVSGRAVNEQFFGPGTRLTVL.

The chain's CDR3 is CASSVGGAWAETQYF. The CDR3 nucleotides are TGTGCCAGCAGCGTGGGGGGGGCTTGGGCAGAGACCCAGTACTTC. V is TRBV9 and J is TRBJ2-5, with D possibly matching TRBD2 (7 bases). With 2 bases removed from V and 4 bases from J, the gap between germline ends came to 15 bases. This CDR3 spans 15 amino acids. In germline, CDR1 is SGDLS, CDR2 YYNGEE.

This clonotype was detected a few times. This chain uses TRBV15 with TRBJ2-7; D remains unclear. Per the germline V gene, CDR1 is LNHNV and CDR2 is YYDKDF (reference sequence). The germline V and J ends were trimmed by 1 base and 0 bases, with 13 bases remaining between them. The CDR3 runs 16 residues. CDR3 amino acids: CATSRVRVLSSYEQYF. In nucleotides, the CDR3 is TGTGCCACCAGCAGAGTTCGAGTTTTGAGCTCCTACGAGCAGTACTTC.

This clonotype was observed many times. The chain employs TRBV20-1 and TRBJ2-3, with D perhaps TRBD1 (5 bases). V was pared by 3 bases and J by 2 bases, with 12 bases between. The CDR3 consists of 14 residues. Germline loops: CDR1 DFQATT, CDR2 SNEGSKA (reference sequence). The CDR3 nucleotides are TGCAGTGCTAGTGGGCAGGGCCCCACAGATACGCAGTATTTT. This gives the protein CSASGQGPTDTQYF.

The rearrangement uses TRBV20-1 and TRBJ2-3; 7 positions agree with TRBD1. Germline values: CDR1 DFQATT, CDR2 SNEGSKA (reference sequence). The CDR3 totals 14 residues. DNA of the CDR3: TGCAGCGCCCGAGGGGGCCCTAGCACAGATACGCAGTATTTT. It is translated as CSARGGPSTDTQYF.

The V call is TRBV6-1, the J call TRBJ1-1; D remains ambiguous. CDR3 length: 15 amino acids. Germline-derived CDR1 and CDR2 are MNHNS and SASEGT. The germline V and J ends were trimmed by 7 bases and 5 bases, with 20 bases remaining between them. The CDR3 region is CASTKEGFGGTEAFF. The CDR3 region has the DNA TGTGCCAGCACCAAGGAAGGATTCGGAGGGACTGAAGCTTTCTTT.

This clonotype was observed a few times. CDR3 sequence: CASSPTGSGYETQYF. The CDR3 nucleotides read TGTGCCAGCAGCCCCACAGGGAGCGGGTATGAGACCCAGTACTTC. The chain combines TRBV7-3 with TRBJ2-5; D is tentatively TRBD1 or TRBD2 (6 bases each). The V and J ends lost 5 bases and 5 bases respectively, with 18 bases between them. CDR1 SGHTA and CDR2 FQGTGA come from the germline V gene. The CDR3 totals 15 residues.

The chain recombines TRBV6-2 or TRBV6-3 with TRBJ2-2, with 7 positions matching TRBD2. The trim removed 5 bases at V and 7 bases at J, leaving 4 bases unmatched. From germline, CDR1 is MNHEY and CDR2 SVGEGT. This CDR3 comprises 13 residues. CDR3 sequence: CASSREGCGELFF. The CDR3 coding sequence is TGTGCCAGCAGTAGGGAGGGATGCGGGGAGCTGTTTTTT.

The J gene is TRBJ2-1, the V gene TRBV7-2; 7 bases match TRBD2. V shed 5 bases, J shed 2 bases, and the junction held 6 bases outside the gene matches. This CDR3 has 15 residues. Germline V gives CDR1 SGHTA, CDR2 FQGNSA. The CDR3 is CASSVLAEAYNEQFF. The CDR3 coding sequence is TGTGCCAGCAGCGTTCTAGCGGAGGCCTACAATGAGCAGTTCTTC.

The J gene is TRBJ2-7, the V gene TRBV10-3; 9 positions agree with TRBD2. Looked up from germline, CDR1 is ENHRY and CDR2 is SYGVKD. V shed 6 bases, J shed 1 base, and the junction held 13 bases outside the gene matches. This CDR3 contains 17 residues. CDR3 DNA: TGTGCCATCAGCCGGGCGGGGGGGGAGGCGCCTTCCTACGAGCAGTACTTC. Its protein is CAISRAGGEAPSYEQYF.

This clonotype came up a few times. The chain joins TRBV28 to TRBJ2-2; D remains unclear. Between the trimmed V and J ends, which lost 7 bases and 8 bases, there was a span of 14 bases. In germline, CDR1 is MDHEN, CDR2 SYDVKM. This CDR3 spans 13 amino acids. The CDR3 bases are TGTGCCAGCATATCGGGTGGGCAGGGGGAGCTGTTTTTT. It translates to CASISGGQGELFF.

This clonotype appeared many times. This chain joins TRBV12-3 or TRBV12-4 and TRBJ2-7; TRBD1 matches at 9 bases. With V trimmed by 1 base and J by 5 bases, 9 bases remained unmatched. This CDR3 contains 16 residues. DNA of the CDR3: TGTGCCAGCAGTTTAGGAACCGGGACAGGGATAAACGAGCAGTACTTC. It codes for CASSLGTGTGINEQYF.

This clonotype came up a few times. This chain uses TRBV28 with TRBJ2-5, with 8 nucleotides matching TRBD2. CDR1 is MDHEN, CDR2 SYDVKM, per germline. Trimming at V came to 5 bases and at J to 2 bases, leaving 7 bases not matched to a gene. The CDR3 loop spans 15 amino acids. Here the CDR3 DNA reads TGTGCCAGCAGTAAGCGGGAGTTGGATCAAGAGACCCAGTACTTC. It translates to CASSKRELDQETQYF. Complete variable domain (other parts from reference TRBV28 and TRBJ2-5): DVKVTQSSRYLVKRTGEKVFLECVQDMDHENMFWYRQDPGLGLRLIYFSYDVKMKEKGDIPEGYSVSREKKERFSLILESASTNQTSMYLCASSKRELDQETQYFGPGTRLLVL.

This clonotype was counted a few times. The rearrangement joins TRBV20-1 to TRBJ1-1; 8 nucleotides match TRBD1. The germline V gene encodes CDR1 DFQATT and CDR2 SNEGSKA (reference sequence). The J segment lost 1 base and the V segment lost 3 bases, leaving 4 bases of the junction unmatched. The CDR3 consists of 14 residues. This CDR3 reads CSARKQGGNTEAFF. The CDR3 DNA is TGCAGTGCTAGGAAACAGGGGGGGAACACTGAAGCTTTCTTT.